Shown below are 25 T cell receptor beta chains from a single sample sequenced in a study of molecular identifiers for immune sequencing clone quantification. TCRdb re-analysed the PCR reads in MiXCR, keeping a single row per CDR3 protein. The sample lists 75,000 to 95,000 distinct CDR3 sequences; approximately 25% were seen once. The sample consisted of naive CD8+ T cells from blood, with Jurkat cell RNA spiked in. The subset here: FACS-sorted CD8+CD4-CCR7+CD45RA+ naive T cells. The receptors derive from a human donor in good health. Some libraries in this study had Jurkat cell RNA spiked in.

Comments on this clonotype: A much more abundant neighbour one base away suggests this may be a read error. The chain joins TRBV7-6 to TRBJ1-1; D unclear. The CDR3 extends over 14 amino acids. Germline-derived CDR1 and CDR2 are SGHVS and FNYEAQ. The chain's CDR3 is CASSSYTENTEVFF. The CDR3 DNA reads TGTGCCAGCAGCTCCTACACGGAGAACACTGAAGTTTTCTTT.

The gene calls are TRBV4-1 and TRBJ2-1; D is uncertain. The CDR3 spans 13 residues. V dropped 2 bases and J dropped 8 bases, with 10 bases sitting between them. The V gene's germline CDR1 is MGHRA and CDR2 YSYEKL. CDR3 region: CASSQSRVDEQFF. For the CDR3, the DNA is TGCGCCAGCAGCCAATCAAGGGTCGATGAGCAGTTCTTC.

This chain links TRBV27 with TRBJ1-1; D gene uncertain. Germline lookup yields CDR1 MNHEY and CDR2 SMNVEV (reference sequence). Between the trimmed V and J ends, which lost 8 bases and 7 bases, there was a span of 23 bases. The CDR3 contains 15 residues. The CDR3 region is CASCSPLALDNEAFF. The CDR3 nucleotides read TGTGCCAGCTGTTCGCCTCTAGCGTTGGATAATGAAGCTTTCTTT.

The chain uses TRBV11-3 and TRBJ2-7; 7 positions match TRBD2. This CDR3 contains 12 residues. Germline CDR1 SGHNT, CDR2 YENEEA. V dropped 1 base and J dropped 6; count of bases not matched to a gene: 0. Written as DNA, the CDR3 is TGTGCCAGCAGCTTAGCGGGGGGCGAGCAGTACTTC. Its translation: CASSLAGGEQYF.

This clonotype appeared a few times. The V call is TRBV27, the J call TRBJ2-7, with 10 positions matching TRBD1. Trimming removed 3 bases from V and 5 bases from J; junction bases left unmatched: 1. The CDR3 covers 13 residues. Germline-derived CDR1 and CDR2 are MNHEY and SMNVEV (reference sequence). CDR3 sequence (DNA): TGTGCCAGCAGTTTGGGGACAGGGGACGAGCAGTACTTC. It specifies CASSLGTGDEQYF.

This clonotype has a handful of counts. This chain joins TRBV9 and TRBJ2-1; 9 nucleotides match TRBD2. Germline V gene data show CDR1 as SGDLS and CDR2 as YYNGEE. V dropped 2 bases and J dropped 4; count of bases not matched to a gene: 4. This CDR3 region has 15 residues. The CDR3 region is CASSVGGRGYNEQFF. The CDR3 DNA reads TGTGCCAGCAGCGTCGGCGGGAGGGGATACAATGAGCAGTTCTTC.

This clonotype was seen ten or more times. The gene calls are TRBV18 and TRBJ2-7, with D perhaps TRBD1 (6 bases). Germline V gives CDR1 KGHSH, CDR2 LQKENI. The CDR3 spans 15 residues. Between the trimmed V and J ends, which lost 3 bases and 5 bases, there was a span of 17 bases. The CDR3 reads CASSPGPGQENEQYF. For the CDR3, the DNA is TGTGCCAGCTCACCCGGCCCGGGACAAGAGAACGAGCAGTACTTC.

As regards this clonotype: One junction end disagrees with the germline gene, perhaps due to a read error. The rearrangement links TRBV9 to TRBJ2-3; D assignment may be TRBD1 or TRBD2 (5 bases each). The CDR3 sequence is 16 residues long. Germline CDR1 and CDR2: SGDLS and YYNGEE. The chain's CDR3 is CASSEGTLTETDTQCF. As DNA, the CDR3 is TGTGCCAGCAGCGAGGGGACCTTGACAGAAACAGATACGCAGTGTTTT. The variable domain in full, completed from reference TRBV9 and TRBJ2-3, reads DSGVTQTPKHLITATGQRVTLRCSPRSGDLSVYWYQQSLDQGLQFLIQYYNGEERAKGNILERFSAQQFPDLHSELNLSSLELGDSALYFCASSEGTLTETDTQCFGPGTRLTVL.

As concerns this clonotype: A much larger clone lies a single base off, so this may be a read error. The rearrangement joins TRBV7-8 to TRBJ1-5; TRBD1 agrees at 7 bases. J gave up 0 bases and V 5 bases, and 4 bases lay outside the gene matches. Germline CDR1 reads SGHVS; CDR2 reads FQNEAQ. This CDR3 is 15 amino acids long. The CDR3 coding sequence is TGTGCCAGCAGCAAGGGGACAGCTAGCAATCAGCCCCAGCATTTT. Translation: CASSKGTASNQPQHF.

CDR3 sequence: CATKGGSEQYF. As DNA, the CDR3 is TGTGCCACCAAGGGCGGGAGCGAGCAGTACTTC. This chain joins TRBV10-3 and TRBJ2-7; 7 nucleotides line up with TRBD2. Looked up from germline, CDR1 is ENHRY and CDR2 is SYGVKD. V lost 10 bases to trimming and J lost 6 bases; unmatched junction nucleotides: 6. This CDR3 has 11 amino acids.

In regard to this clonotype: Possible read error: a much larger clone is one base away. Written as DNA, the CDR3 is TGTGCCAGCAGCTCGGCAGGCGATCAGCCCCCGCATTTT. It specifies CASSSAGDQPPHF. The chain uses TRBV5-6 and TRBJ1-5; D unresolved. The germline V gene encodes CDR1 SGHDT and CDR2 YYEEEE. The CDR3 spans 13 residues.

To note about this clonotype: This may stem from a read error, because a much larger clone lies one nucleotide away. V and J are TRBV29-1 and TRBJ1-4; D not certain. The germline V and J ends were trimmed by 6 bases and 0 bases, with 20 bases remaining between them. Germline CDR1 SQVTM, CDR2 ANQGSEA. The length of the CDR3 is 17 residues. Here the CDR3 reads CSVVGGSSHATNEKLFF. The CDR3 DNA reads as TGCAGCGTCGTGGGCGGATCATCCCATGCAACTAATGAAAAACTGTTTTTT. Full variable domain (outside the CDR3, taken from reference TRBV29-1 and TRBJ1-4): SAVISQKPSRDICQRGTSLTIQCQVDSQVTMMFWYRQQPGQSLTLIATANQGSEATYESGFVIDKFPISRPNLTFSTLTVSNMSPEDSSIYLCSVVGGSSHATNEKLFFGSGTQLSVL.

This chain connects TRBV27 to TRBJ2-5; possibly TRBD2 for D (5 bases). V lost 2 bases, J lost 1 base, and 8 bases lay in between. The CDR3 has 14 amino acids. CDR1 and CDR2 from the germline V gene are MNHEY and SMNVEV (reference sequence). The CDR3 DNA follows: TGTGCCAGCAGTTTAGTGGGAGCCCAAGAGACCCAGTACTTC. Its translation is CASSLVGAQETQYF.

This clonotype was detected ten times or more. V is TRBV4-3 and J is TRBJ2-3, with D tentatively TRBD2 (5 bases). This CDR3 contains 17 residues. Germline-derived CDR1 and CDR2 are LGHNA and YSLEER. The V gene lost 0 bases and the J gene lost 1 base, with 14 bases spanning the gap. The CDR3 sequence is CASSQEEAFRGTDTQYF. In nucleotides, the CDR3 is TGCGCCAGCAGCCAAGAGGAGGCTTTTCGGGGCACAGATACGCAGTATTTT.

This clonotype was picked up many times. The chain has TRBV4-3 and TRBJ2-7; D possibly corresponds to TRBD1 (5 bases). V was cut by 1 base and J by 4 bases, with 8 bases left in between. Per germline, CDR1 LGHNA and CDR2 YSLEER. The CDR3 is 13 amino acids. The CDR3 bases are TGCGCCAGCAGCCAAGTTAGGGGATACGAGCAGTACTTC. This translates into CASSQVRGYEQYF.

In its sample, this clonotype was seen many times. The chain carries TRBV20-1 and TRBJ2-3; 10 positions match TRBD2. The CDR3 covers 21 residues. CDR1 is DFQATT and CDR2 is SNEGSKA in the germline V gene (reference sequence). Losses at the gene ends were 0 bases for V and 3 bases for J; bases not matched to a gene: 21. CDR3 in amino acids: CSARDQRGGGMRRSGTDTQYF. The DNA for the CDR3 is TGCAGTGCTAGAGATCAGCGGGGGGGCGGTATGAGGCGGTCCGGAACAGATACGCAGTATTTT.

The table lists this clonotype with many counts. The genes are TRBV7-9 and TRBJ2-7; 13 bases are shared with TRBD2. This CDR3 has 16 amino acids. Unmatched junction bases numbered 10, after V lost 5 bases and J lost 6 bases. Germline V gene lookup returns CDR1 SEHNR and CDR2 FQNEAQ (reference sequence). CDR3 DNA: TGTGCCAGCAGCCCACCGACTAGCGGGAGGCCGGTCGAGCAGTACTTC. This encodes CASSPPTSGRPVEQYF.

V is TRBV12-3 or TRBV12-4 and J is TRBJ2-3, with D possibly TRBD1 on 6 matching bases. The CDR3 has 16 residues. The ends were cut back, 4 bases at V and 0 bases at J, with 14 bases in the middle. DNA of the CDR3: TGTGCCAGCAGTTCTCCGGGGACAACTAGCACAGATACGCAGTATTTT. Translation: CASSSPGTTSTDTQYF.

This clonotype was seen many times. This sequence joins TRBV12-3 or TRBV12-4 and TRBJ2-3; D remains unclear. V was shortened by 6 bases and J by 4 bases, with 11 bases between the two germline ends. The CDR3 totals 13 residues. As DNA, the CDR3 is TGTGCCAGCAGCGTCGCCACCCCAGATACGCAGTATTTT. Translation gives CASSVATPDTQYF.

Ten or more counts support this clonotype. This chain joins TRBV19 and TRBJ2-1; D remains ambiguous. Germline V gene data show CDR1 as LNHDA and CDR2 as SQIVND (reference sequence). This CDR3 is built from 14 residues. The V end lost 1 base, the J end lost 1 base, and 5 bases lay between the germline ends. The CDR3 DNA follows: TGTGCCAGTAGTATAGCGACATCCTACAATGAGCAGTTCTTC. Residues: CASSIATSYNEQFF.

The V and J genes are TRBV18 and TRBJ1-5; the D gene is possibly TRBD1 (5 bases). V was clipped by 5 bases and J by 5 bases, with 19 bases between them. The CDR3 runs to 16 residues. Looked up from germline, CDR1 is KGHSH and CDR2 is LQKENI. The DNA for the CDR3 is TGTGCCAGCTCAGGGCCCGGGACCCCCAATGATCAGCCCCAGCATTTT. Protein sequence: CASSGPGTPNDQPQHF. The full variable domain, its missing parts supplied by reference TRBV18 and TRBJ1-5, is NAGVMQNPRHLVRRRGQEARLRCSPMKGHSHVYWYRQLPEEGLKFMVYLQKENIIDESGMPKERFSAEFPKEGPSILRIQQVVRGDSAAYFCASSGPGTPNDQPQHFGDGTRLSIL.

This clonotype was observed at least ten times. V usage is TRBV6-1 and J usage is TRBJ2-3; 7 positions agree with TRBD2. The germline V gene has CDR1 MNHNS and CDR2 SASEGT. CDR3 size: 13 residues. The V and J ends lost 11 bases and 1 base, in that order; junction bases with no gene match: 6. This CDR3 reads CAGWGGGTDTQYF. CDR3 sequence (DNA): TGTGCCGGGTGGGGGGGGGGCACAGATACGCAGTATTTT.

V is TRBV10-2 and J is TRBJ2-2, with D maybe TRBD2 (7 bases). The CDR3 has 14 amino acids. Germline lookup yields CDR1 WSHSY and CDR2 SAAADI. Trimming took off 9 bases at V and 1 base at J, with 12 bases between the two ends. The CDR3 here is CASSGGQNTGELFF. CDR3 in DNA: TGCGCCAGTTCCGGGGGGCAGAACACCGGGGAGCTGTTTTTT.

This clonotype was counted ten times or more. This chain links TRBV4-3 with TRBJ1-3; possible D gene TRBD1, 5 bases. V was cut by 4 bases and J by 2 bases, with 12 bases left in between. CDR3 size: 15 residues. Germline CDR1 and CDR2: LGHNA and YSLEER. CDR3 region: CASSPGGGPGNTIYF. For the CDR3, the DNA is TGCGCCAGCAGCCCGGGTGGGGGACCTGGAAACACCATATATTTT.

The V and J genes are TRBV28 and TRBJ2-7; 7 bases fit TRBD1. Germline lookup yields CDR1 MDHEN and CDR2 SYDVKM. Trimming took 6 bases from V and 4 from J; bases not matched to a gene: 9. The CDR3 has 14 residues. The CDR3 region is CASRRIGTVYEQYF. CDR3 in DNA: TGTGCCAGCAGACGCATAGGGACAGTATACGAGCAGTACTTC.